This T cell receptor beta chain originates from a study of CD8+CD57+ T cells in acquired aplastic anemia. According to the study, genomic DNA was the template for TCR beta VDJ and CDR3 profiling. In TCRdb, the reads were re-called with MiXCR into one record per CDR3 protein. In the table there are about 150,000 distinct CDR3 sequences, 52% of which are singletons. The CDR3 length is 15 residues. Trimming left V 0 bases short and J 8 bases short, with 17 bases between. CDR1 is DFQATT, CDR2 SNEGSKA, per germline (reference sequence). Study-wide results and limits: A set of more than 25 CD8+ CDR3 sequences was shared between patients and controls, and these sequences appeared highly expressed in patients.

This clonotype was counted many times. The antigen is unknown. Patients who underwent sequencing had shown CD8+CD57+ cell expansion by flow cytometry. This sequence was found in a human donor with aplastic anemia. The sample was sorted CD4+, CD8+, or CD8+CD57+ T cells (not recorded which) from PBMCs. This sequence joins TRBV20-1 and TRBJ2-1; D possibly uses TRBD1 or TRBD2 (7 bases each). The CDR3 sequence is CSARDPWEGAHEQFF. CDR3 in DNA: TGCAGTGCTAGAGATCCCTGGGAGGGGGCCCATGAGCAGTTCTTC.